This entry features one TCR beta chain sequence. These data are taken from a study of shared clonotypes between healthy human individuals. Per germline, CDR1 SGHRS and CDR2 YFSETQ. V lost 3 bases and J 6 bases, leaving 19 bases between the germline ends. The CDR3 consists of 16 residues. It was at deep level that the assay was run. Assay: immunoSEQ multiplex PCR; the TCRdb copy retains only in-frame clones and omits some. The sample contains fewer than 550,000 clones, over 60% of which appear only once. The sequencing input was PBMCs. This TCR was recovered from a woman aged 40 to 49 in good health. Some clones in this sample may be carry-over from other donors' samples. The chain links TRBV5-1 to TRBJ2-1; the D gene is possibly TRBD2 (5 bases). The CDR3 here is CASSWEGGALGNEQFF. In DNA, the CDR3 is TGCGCCAGCAGCTGGGAAGGAGGTGCGTTGGGCAATGAGCAGTTCTTC.